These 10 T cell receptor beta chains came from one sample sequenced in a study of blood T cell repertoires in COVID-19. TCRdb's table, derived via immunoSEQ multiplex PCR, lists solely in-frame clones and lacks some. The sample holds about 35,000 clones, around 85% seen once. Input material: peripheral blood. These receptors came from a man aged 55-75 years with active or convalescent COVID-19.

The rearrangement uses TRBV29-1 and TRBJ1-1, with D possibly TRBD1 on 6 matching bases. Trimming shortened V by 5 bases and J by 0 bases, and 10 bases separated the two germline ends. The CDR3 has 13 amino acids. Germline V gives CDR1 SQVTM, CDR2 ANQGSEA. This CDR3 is CSVQTGVNTEAFF. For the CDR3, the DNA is TGCAGCGTTCAGACAGGCGTGAACACTGAAGCTTTCTTT.

CDR3 sequence reads: CASSLERRDRAIAKNIQYF. The CDR3, as DNA: TGTGCCAGCAGCTTAGAGCGACGGGACAGGGCAATAGCCAAAAACATTCAGTACTTC. V is TRBV7-2 and J is TRBJ2-4; TRBD1 agrees at 9 bases. This CDR3 is 19 amino acids long. Trimming at V came to 1 base and at J to 0 bases, leaving 10 bases not matched to a gene. CDR1 is SGHTA and CDR2 is FQGNSA in the germline V gene. The full variable domain, its missing parts supplied by reference TRBV7-2 and TRBJ2-4, is GAGVSQSPSNKVTEKGKDVELRCDPISGHTALYWYRQSLGQGLEFLIYFQGNSAPDKSGLPSDRFSAERTGGSVSTLTIQRTQQEDSAVYLCASSLERRDRAIAKNIQYFGAGTRLSVL.

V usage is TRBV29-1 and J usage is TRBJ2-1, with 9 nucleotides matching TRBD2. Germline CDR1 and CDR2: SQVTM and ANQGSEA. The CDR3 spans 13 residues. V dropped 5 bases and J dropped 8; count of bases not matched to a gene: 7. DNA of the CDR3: TGCAGCGTTCTGGCGGGAGGGCCGTATGAGCAGTTCTTC. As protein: CSVLAGGPYEQFF.

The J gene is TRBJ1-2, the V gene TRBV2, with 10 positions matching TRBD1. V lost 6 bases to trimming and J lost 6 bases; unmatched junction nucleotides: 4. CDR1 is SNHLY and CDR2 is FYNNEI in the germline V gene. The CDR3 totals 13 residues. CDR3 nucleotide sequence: TGTGCCAGCAGCGGGACAGGGGCTGATGGCTACACCTTC. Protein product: CASSGTGADGYTF.

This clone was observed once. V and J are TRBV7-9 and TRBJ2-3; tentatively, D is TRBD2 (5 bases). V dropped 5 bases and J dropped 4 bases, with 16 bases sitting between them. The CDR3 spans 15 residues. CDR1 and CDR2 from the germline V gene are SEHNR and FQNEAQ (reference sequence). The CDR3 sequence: CASSPPSLGADTQYF. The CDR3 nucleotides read TGTGCCAGCAGCCCCCCGTCACTCGGGGCAGATACGCAGTATTTT.

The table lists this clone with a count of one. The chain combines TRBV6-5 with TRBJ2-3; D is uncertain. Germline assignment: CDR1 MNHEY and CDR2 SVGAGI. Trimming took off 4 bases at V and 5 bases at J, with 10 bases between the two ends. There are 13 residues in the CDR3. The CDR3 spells CASSSSLRDTQYF. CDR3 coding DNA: TGTGCCAGCAGTTCCTCGCTGCGAGATACGCAGTATTTT.

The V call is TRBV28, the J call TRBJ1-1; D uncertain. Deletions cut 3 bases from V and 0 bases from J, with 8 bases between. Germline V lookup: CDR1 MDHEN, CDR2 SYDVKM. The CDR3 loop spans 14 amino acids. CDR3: CASSFRGMNTEAFF. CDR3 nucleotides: TGTGCCAGCAGTTTCCGAGGGATGAACACTGAAGCTTTCTTT.

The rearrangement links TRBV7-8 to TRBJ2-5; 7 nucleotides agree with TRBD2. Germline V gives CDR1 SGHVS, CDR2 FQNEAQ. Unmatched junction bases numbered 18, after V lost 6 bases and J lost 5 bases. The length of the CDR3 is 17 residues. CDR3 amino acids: CASRTSSLGGTGETQYF. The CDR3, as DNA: TGTGCCAGCAGGACCTCCTCTCTCGGGGGGACTGGGGAGACCCAGTACTTC.

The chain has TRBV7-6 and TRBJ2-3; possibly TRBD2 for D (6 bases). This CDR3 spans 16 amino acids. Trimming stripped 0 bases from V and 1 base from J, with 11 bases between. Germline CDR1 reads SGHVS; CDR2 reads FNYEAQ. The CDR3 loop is CASSLAQVAGTDTQYF. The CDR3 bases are TGTGCCAGCAGCTTAGCGCAAGTAGCGGGCACAGATACGCAGTATTTT.

For the CDR3, the DNA is TGTGCCAGCAGCTCTAGCGTCGCCGGGGAGCTGTTTTTT. Its protein product is CASSSSVAGELFF. The genes are TRBV7-2 and TRBJ2-2; TRBD2 might be the D (6 bases). CDR3 length equals 13 residues. Germline assignment: CDR1 SGHTA and CDR2 FQGNSA. V lost 4 bases and J lost 6, with 9 bases in between.